The rows below give T cell receptor beta chains drawn from one sample of a study of shared T cell receptors in the human thymus. Profiling relied on immunoSEQ multiplex PCR, and the TCRdb table lists in-frame clones only, not all of them. The sample contains hundreds of thousands of clones, around 87% of which appear only once. The data were also submitted as part of a second study, on human thymus T cells.

The material sequenced was thymocytes. Every receptor here comes from a boy under two years old with a congenital heart defect. Both conserved end residues are part of each CDR3. A D gene is named only where the DNA matches it firmly. Expanded clones get a size class; other rows say once, few or many, or leave the size out.

j_call clone_size v_call d_call cdr3_nt cdr3_aa
TRBJ1-4 few TRBV5-1 NA TGCGCCAGCAGCTTATCCACATCAGAAAAACTGTTTTTT CASSLSTSEKLFF
TRBJ1-5 NA TRBV27 NA TGTGCCAGCAGTTTATCAGGGGAGGCCCATCAGCCCCAGCATTTT CASSLSGEAHQPQHF
TRBJ2-7 NA TRBV11-2 NA TGTGCCAGCCACTCAACCCAAACGTTCGAGCAGTACTTC CASHSTQTFEQYF
TRBJ1-5 NA TRBV27 NA TGTGCCAGCAGTTTGGGGGCACGGGGTAGTCAGCCCCAGCATTTT CASSLGARGSQPQHF
TRBJ1-1 NA TRBV5-6 NA TGTGCCAGCAGCTTGTGGGTGGGCCTGAACACTGAAGCTTTCTTT CASSLWVGLNTEAFF
TRBJ1-2 NA TRBV19 TRBD1 TGTGCCAGTAGTACACCGACAGGGAGCTATGGCTACACCTTC CASSTPTGSYGYTF
TRBJ1-2 NA TRBV6-6 NA TGTGCCAGCAGTCCCTACAGGGAAACGACGCGTGGCTACACCTTC CASSPYRETTRGYTF
TRBJ2-7 few TRBV4-3 TRBD1 TGCGCCAGCAGCCAAGATCGAGGGGGGACAGGGCCATTTACCGAGCAGTACTTC CASSQDRGGTGPFTEQYF
TRBJ1-6 NA TRBV28 NA TGTGCCAGCTATCAGGCGCGCTCCTATAATTCCCCCCTCCACTTT CASYQARSYNSPLHF
TRBJ2-3 NA TRBV25-1 TRBD1 TGTGCCAGCAGTGACGGCCGGGACAGGACTGGCACAGATACGCAGTATTTT CASSDGRDRTGTDTQYF
TRBJ2-3 few TRBV29-1 NA TGCAGCGTTGAGTTACCCAGGGCAGTACCAGATACGCAGTATTTT CSVELPRAVPDTQYF
TRBJ2-3 NA TRBV28 NA TGTGCCACCTATACGCAGTATTTT CATYTQYF
TRBJ1-1 NA TRBV5-1 NA TGCGCCACCGCGCCGTTCGGCAGACACTTCGACACTGAAGCTTTCTTT CATAPFGRHFDTEAFF
TRBJ2-1 NA TRBV12-5 NA TGTGCTAGTGGACCTCCCGAGGGGGGCAGGGGGATCTACAATGAGCAGTTCTTC CASGPPEGGRGIYNEQFF
TRBJ2-1 NA TRBV27 NA TGTGCCAGCTCCCCCGTCGGTTCAGCGGCGCCCAATGAGCAGTTCTTC CASSPVGSAAPNEQFF
TRBJ1-5 NA TRBV19 TRBD1 TGTGCCAGTAGTTCCCCGGGACAGGGGATAAGGGATCAGCCCCAGCATTTT CASSSPGQGIRDQPQHF
TRBJ1-3 NA TRBV27 NA TGTGCCAGCAGTTTATTCCCCGCGTCTGAAAACACCATATATTTT CASSLFPASENTIYF
TRBJ2-1 NA TRBV4-1 TRBD2 TGCGCCAGCAGCCAGGATAGCGGGAGTTCCTACAATGAGCAGTTCTTC CASSQDSGSSYNEQFF
TRBJ1-2 NA TRBV28 NA TGTGCCAGCAGTTTTACAGGGACGTCTTATGGCTACACCTTC CASSFTGTSYGYTF
TRBJ2-7 NA TRBV9 NA TGTGCCAGCAGCGTAGTCGAGGGGGATTTCTACGAGCAGTACTTC CASSVVEGDFYEQYF
TRBJ2-2 NA TRBV29-1 TRBD2 TGCAGCGGAACCCGGGACTACTCCGGGGAGCTGTTTTTT CSGTRDYSGELFF
TRBJ2-7 NA TRBV29-1 NA TGCAGCGTTGGAAGAGCCACCTACGAGCAGTACTTC CSVGRATYEQYF
TRBJ1-5 once TRBV19 NA TGTGCCAGTAGTATAGAACCCCTAAATCAGCCCCAGCATTTT CASSIEPLNQPQHF
TRBJ1-2 NA TRBV5-4 TRBD1 TGTGCCAGCAGCGCAAACCGGGACAGGGAGGATCATGGCTACACCTTC CASSANRDREDHGYTF
TRBJ2-1 NA TRBV4-1 TRBD2 TGCGCCAGCAGCCAAGCCCTCTACCTAGCGGGAGGTGACAATGAGCAGTTCTTC CASSQALYLAGGDNEQFF
TRBJ1-1 NA TRBV28 NA TGTGCCAGCAGCAAAGGGGACTTACCGACAGCTTTCTTT CASSKGDLPTAFF
TRBJ2-5 NA TRBV15 TRBD2 TGTGCCACCAGCAGAGATCATATGCCAGCGGGGGGGCAAGAGACCCAGTACTTC CATSRDHMPAGGQETQYF
TRBJ1-1 NA TRBV7-7 NA TGTGCTAGCAGCTCCCGGACATTCGGTCTGAACACTGAAGCTTTCTTT CASSSRTFGLNTEAFF
TRBJ1-6 NA TRBV4-3 TRBD1 TGCGCCAGCAGCCAACAACAGGGGCCTAATTCACCCCTCCACTTT CASSQQQGPNSPLHF
TRBJ1-4 NA TRBV15 NA TGTGCCACCAGCAGAGAAGTAGCAGGGCCTGGAAAACTGTTTTTT CATSREVAGPGKLFF
TRBJ1-4 NA TRBV5-1 NA TGCGCCAGCAGCCCCGGGACAAATTGGGTTGAAAAACTGTTTTTT CASSPGTNWVEKLFF
TRBJ1-4 NA TRBV20-1 NA TGCAGTGCTAGAGCAGGTGGAAAACTGTTTTTT CSARAGGKLFF
TRBJ1-1 NA TRBV9 NA TGTGCCAGCAGCGTAGCTACGGGGGGGAACACTGAAGCTTTCTTT CASSVATGGNTEAFF
TRBJ2-7 NA TRBV28 NA TGTGCCAGCAGTTCCCTACGAGAGCAGTACTTC CASSSLREQYF
TRBJ1-5 NA TRBV4-1 NA TGCGCCAGCAGCCCAGGTTTGACGCGGGGCAATCAGCCCCAGCATTTT CASSPGLTRGNQPQHF
TRBJ2-7 NA TRBV28 NA TGTGCCAGCAGTACTCCGGGGGGCAGGTGCACCTACGAGCAGTACTTC CASSTPGGRCTYEQYF
TRBJ1-3 NA TRBV19 NA TGTGCCAGTATCGCGGGGGAAAGTGGAAACACCATATATTTT CASIAGESGNTIYF